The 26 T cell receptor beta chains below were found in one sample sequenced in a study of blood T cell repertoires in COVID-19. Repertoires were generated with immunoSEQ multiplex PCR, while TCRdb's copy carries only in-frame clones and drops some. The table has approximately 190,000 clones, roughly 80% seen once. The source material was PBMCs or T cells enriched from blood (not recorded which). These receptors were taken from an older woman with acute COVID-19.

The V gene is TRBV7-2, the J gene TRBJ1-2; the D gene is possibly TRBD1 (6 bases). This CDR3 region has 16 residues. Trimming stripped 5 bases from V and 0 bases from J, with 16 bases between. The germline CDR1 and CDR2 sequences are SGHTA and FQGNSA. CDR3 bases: TGTGCCAGCAGCATGGACAGATTATCAACTAACTATGGCTACACCTTC. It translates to CASSMDRLSTNYGYTF.

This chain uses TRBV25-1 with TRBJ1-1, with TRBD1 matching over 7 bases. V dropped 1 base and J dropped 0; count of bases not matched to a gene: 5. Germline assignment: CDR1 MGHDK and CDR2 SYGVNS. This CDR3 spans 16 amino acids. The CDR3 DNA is TGTGCCAGCAGTGAATGGGACAGTTTATTGAACACTGAAGCTTTCTTT. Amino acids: CASSEWDSLLNTEAFF.

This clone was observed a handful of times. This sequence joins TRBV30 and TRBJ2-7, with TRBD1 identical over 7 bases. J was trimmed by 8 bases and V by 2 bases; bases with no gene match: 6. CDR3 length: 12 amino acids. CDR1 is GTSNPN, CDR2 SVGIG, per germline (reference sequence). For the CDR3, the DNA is TGTGCCTGGAGTCAGACAGGGAATAAGCAGTACTTC. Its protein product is CAWSQTGNKQYF.

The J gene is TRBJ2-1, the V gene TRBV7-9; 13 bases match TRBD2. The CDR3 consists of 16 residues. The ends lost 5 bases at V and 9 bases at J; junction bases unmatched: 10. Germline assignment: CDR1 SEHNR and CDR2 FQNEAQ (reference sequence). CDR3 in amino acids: CASSPPGLAGVSEQFF. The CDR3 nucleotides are TGTGCCAGCAGCCCTCCCGGACTAGCGGGAGTAAGTGAGCAGTTCTTC.

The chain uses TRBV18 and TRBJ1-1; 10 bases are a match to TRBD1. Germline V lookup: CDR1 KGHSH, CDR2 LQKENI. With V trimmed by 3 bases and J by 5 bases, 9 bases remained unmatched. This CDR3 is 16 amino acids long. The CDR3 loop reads CASSPTGTGVGTEAFF. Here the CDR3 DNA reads TGTGCCAGCTCACCGACCGGGACAGGGGTCGGAACTGAAGCTTTCTTT. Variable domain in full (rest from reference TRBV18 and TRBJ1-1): NAGVMQNPRHLVRRRGQEARLRCSPMKGHSHVYWYRQLPEEGLKFMVYLQKENIIDESGMPKERFSAEFPKEGPSILRIQQVVRGDSAAYFCASSPTGTGVGTEAFFGQGTRLTVV.

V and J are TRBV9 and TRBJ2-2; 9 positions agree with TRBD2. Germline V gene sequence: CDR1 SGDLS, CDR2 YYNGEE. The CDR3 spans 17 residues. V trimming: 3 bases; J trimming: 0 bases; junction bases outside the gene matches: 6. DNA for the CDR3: TGTGCCAGCAGCGCCCACGCGGGGGGGCCGAACACCGGGGAGCTGTTTTTT. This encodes CASSAHAGGPNTGELFF.

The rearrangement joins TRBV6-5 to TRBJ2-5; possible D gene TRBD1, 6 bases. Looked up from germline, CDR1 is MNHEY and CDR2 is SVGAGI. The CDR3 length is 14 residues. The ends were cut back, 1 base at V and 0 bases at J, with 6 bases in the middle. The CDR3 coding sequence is TGTGCCAGCAGTTACTGGGACAACCAAGAGACCCAGTACTTC. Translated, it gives CASSYWDNQETQYF.

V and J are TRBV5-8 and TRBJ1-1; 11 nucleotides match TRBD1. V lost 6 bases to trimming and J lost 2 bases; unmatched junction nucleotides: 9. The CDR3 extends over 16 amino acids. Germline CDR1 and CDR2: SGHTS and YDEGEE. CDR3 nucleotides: TGTGCCAGCAACCTGGGACAGGGGGGTCAAAACACTGAAGCTTTCTTT. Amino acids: CASNLGQGGQNTEAFF.

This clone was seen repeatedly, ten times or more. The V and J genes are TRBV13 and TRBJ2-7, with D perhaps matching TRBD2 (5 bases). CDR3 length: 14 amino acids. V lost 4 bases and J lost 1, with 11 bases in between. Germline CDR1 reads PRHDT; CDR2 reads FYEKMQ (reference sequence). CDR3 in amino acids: CASSSPGSSYEQYF. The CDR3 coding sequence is TGTGCCAGCAGCTCACCGGGAAGTTCCTACGAGCAGTACTTC.

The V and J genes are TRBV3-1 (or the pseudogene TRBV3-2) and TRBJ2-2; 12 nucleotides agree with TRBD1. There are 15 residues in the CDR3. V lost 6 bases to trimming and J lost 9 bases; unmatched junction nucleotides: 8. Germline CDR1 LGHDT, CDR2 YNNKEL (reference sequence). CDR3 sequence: CASRQWGQGAWELFF. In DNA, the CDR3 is TGTGCCAGCAGACAGTGGGGACAGGGGGCTTGGGAGCTGTTTTTT.

For the CDR3, the DNA is TGTGCCTGGAGTGTACTCGACAGGGGAGGAACTGAAGCTTTCTTT. This sequence encodes CAWSVLDRGGTEAFF. The rearrangement links TRBV30 to TRBJ1-1, with 8 positions matching TRBD1. The CDR3 length is 15 residues. CDR1 GTSNPN and CDR2 SVGIG come from the germline V gene (reference sequence). The J segment lost 5 bases and the V segment lost 0 bases, leaving 8 bases of the junction unmatched.

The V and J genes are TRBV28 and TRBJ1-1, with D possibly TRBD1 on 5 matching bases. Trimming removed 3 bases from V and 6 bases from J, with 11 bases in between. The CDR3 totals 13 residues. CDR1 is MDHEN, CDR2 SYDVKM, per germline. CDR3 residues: CASSFGAEAEAFF. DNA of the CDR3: TGTGCCAGCAGTTTTGGGGCAGAGGCTGAAGCTTTCTTT.

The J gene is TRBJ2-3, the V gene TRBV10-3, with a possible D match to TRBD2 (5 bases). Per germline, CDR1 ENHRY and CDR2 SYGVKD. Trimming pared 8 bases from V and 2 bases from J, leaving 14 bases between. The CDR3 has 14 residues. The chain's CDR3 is CAISNGIATDTQYF. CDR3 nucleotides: TGTGCCATCTCCAACGGGATAGCCACAGATACGCAGTATTTT.

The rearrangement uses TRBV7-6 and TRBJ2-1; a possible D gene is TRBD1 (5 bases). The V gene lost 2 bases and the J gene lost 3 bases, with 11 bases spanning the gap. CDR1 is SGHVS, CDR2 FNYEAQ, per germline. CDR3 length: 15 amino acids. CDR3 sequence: CASSLNTGGYNEQFF. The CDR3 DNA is TGTGCCAGCAGCTTAAACACAGGCGGCTACAATGAGCAGTTCTTC.

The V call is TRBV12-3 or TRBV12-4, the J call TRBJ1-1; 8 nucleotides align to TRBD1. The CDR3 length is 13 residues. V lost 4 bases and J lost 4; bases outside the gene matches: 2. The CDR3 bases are TGTGCCAGCAGTTCGACAGGGGTCACTGAAGCTTTCTTT. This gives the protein CASSSTGVTEAFF.

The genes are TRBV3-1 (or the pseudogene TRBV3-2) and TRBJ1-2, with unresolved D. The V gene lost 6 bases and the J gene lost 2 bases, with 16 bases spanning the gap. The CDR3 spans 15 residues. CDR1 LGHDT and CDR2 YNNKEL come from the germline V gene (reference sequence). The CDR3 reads CASSLDQESNYGYTF. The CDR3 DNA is TGTGCCAGCAGTCTAGACCAAGAGAGCAACTATGGCTACACCTTC.

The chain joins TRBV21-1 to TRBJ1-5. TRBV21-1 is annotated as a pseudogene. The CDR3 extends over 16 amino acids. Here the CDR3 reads CASSKGAGWTRQPQHF. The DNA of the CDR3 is TGTGCCAGCAGCAAAGGGGCGGGATGGACCCGTCAGCCCCAGCATTTT.

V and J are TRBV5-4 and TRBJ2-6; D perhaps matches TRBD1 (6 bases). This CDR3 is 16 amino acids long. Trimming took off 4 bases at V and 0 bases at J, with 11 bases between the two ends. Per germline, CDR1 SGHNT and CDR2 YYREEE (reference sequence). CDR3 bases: TGTGCCAGCAGCAAAGGACAGATCTCTGGGGCCAACGTCCTGACTTTC. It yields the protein CASSKGQISGANVLTF.

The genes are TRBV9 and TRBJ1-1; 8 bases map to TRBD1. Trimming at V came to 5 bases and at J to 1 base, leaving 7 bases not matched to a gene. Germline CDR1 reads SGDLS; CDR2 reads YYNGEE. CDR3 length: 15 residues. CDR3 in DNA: TGTGCCAGCAGTGGCCTAGGACAGGGGAACACTGAAGCTTTCTTT. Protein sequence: CASSGLGQGNTEAFF.

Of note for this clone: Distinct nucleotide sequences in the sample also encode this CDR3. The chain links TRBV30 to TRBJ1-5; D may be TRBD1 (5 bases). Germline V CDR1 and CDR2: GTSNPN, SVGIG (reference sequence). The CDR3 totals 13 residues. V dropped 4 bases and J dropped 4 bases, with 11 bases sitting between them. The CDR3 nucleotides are TGTGCCTGGAACGGCGGGGGGAATCAGCCCCAGCATTTT. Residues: CAWNGGGNQPQHF.

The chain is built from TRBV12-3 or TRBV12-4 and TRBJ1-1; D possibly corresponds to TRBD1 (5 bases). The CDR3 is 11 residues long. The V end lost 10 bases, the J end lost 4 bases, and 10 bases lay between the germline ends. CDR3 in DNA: TGTGCCATTCGGGGGGTCACTGAAGCTTTCTTT. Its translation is CAIRGVTEAFF.

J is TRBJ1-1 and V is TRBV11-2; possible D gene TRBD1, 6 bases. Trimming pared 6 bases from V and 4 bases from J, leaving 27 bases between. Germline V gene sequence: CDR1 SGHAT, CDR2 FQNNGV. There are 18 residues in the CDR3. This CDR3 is CASSQIGDRLNFGTEAFF. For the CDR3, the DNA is TGTGCCAGCAGTCAAATTGGCGACAGGCTAAACTTTGGCACTGAAGCTTTCTTT.

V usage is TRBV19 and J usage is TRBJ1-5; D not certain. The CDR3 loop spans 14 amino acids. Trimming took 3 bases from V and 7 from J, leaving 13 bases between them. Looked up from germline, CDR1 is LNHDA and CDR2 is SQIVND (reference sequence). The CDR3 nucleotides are TGTGCCAGTAGTATGATGCGGGCCCCACAGCCCCAGCATTTT. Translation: CASSMMRAPQPQHF.

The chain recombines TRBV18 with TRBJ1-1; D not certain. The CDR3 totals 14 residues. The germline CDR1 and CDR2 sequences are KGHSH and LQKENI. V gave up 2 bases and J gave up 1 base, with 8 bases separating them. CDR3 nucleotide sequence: TGTGCCAGCTCACCAAATCCAGGGAACACTGAAGCTTTCTTT. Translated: CASSPNPGNTEAFF.

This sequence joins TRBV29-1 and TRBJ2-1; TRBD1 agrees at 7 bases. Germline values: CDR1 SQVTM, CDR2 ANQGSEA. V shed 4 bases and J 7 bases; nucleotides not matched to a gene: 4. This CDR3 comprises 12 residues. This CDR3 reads CSVGQGRNEQFF. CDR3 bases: TGCAGCGTTGGACAGGGTCGGAATGAGCAGTTCTTC.

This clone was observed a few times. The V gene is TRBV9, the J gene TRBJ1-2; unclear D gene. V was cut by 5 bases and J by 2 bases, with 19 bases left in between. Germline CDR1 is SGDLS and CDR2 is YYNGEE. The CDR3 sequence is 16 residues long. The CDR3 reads CASSISSGSENYGYTF. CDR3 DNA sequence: TGTGCCAGCAGTATTTCCTCGGGGAGCGAGAACTATGGCTACACCTTC.